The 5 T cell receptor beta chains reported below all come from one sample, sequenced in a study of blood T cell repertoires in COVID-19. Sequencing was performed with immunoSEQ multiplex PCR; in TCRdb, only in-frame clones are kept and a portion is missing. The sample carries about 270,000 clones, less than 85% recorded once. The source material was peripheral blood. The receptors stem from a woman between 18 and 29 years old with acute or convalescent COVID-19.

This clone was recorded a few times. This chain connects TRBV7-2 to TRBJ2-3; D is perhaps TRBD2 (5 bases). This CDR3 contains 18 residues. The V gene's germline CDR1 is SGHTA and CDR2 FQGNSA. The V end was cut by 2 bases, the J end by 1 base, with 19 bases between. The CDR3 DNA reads TGTGCCAGCAGCTTATCGCAGCTGGGCGGGCTTCGCACAGATACGCAGTATTTT. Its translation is CASSLSQLGGLRTDTQYF.

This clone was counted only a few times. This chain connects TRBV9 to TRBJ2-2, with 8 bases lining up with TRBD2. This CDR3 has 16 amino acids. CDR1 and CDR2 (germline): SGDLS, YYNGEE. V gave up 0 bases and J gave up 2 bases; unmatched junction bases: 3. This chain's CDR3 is CASSVDGRDNTGELFF. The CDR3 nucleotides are TGTGCCAGCAGCGTAGACGGGAGGGATAACACCGGGGAGCTGTTTTTT. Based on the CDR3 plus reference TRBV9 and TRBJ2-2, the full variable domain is DSGVTQTPKHLITATGQRVTLRCSPRSGDLSVYWYQQSLDQGLQFLIQYYNGEERAKGNILERFSAQQFPDLHSELNLSSLELGDSALYFCASSVDGRDNTGELFFGEGSRLTVL.

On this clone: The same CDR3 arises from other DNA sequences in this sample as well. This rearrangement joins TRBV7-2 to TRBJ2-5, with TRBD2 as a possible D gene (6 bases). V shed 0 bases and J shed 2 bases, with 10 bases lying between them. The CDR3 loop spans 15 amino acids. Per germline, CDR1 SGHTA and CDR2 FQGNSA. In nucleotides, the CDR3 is TGTGCCAGCAGCTTAGCGCCCGGGGGTCAAGAGACCCAGTACTTC. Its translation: CASSLAPGGQETQYF.

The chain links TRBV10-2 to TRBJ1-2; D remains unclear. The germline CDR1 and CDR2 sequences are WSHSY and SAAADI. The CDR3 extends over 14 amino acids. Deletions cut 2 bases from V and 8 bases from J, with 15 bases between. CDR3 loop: CASSELWAVEGYTF. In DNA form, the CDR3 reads TGCGCCAGCAGTGAGCTCTGGGCAGTAGAAGGCTACACCTTC.

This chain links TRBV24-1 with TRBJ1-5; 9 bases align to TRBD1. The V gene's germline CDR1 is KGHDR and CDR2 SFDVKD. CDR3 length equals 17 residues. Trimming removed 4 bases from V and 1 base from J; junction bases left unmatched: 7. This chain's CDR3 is CATSETTGGGSNQPQHF. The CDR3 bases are TGTGCCACCAGTGAGACTACAGGGGGCGGAAGCAATCAGCCCCAGCATTTT.